These 19 T cell receptor beta chains were sequenced from one sample in a study of CXCR3-negative and CXCR3-positive naive CD8 T cells. The authors made the TRB cDNA libraries by 5' RACE using UMI labels. TCRdb re-called the 5' RACE reads, yielding one record per CDR3 amino acid sequence without DNA. The data include 100,000 to 150,000 distinct CDR3 sequences; the top ten clones carry 0.45% to 0.6%. Sequencing input: naive CXCR3- CD8+ T cells from blood. Subset defined: CD45RO-CCR7+CD27+CD95- naive CD8+ T cells lacking CXCR3 (TNR3-). The source is a human donor in good health. Some clones in this sample may be carry-over from other donors' samples.

V and J are TRBV3-1 and TRBJ2-1; the TCRdb call, TRBD2, lacks DNA for checking. The CDR3 has 15 residues. CDR1 and CDR2 from the germline V gene are LGHDT and YNNKEL (reference sequence). CDR3 in amino acids: CASSHPAGAYNEQFF.

This chain links TRBV20-1 with TRBJ2-3; without DNA, the TCRdb call of TRBD2 cannot be checked. The CDR3 is made up of 16 amino acids. Per the germline V gene, CDR1 is DFQATT and CDR2 is SNEGSKA (reference sequence). The CDR3 region is CSARKGLAGLTDTQYF.

The chain is built from TRBV28 and TRBJ2-7; as DNA is missing, the TRBD2 call by TCRdb cannot be tested. This CDR3 is built from 17 residues. Per the germline V gene, CDR1 is MDHEN and CDR2 is SYDVKM. CDR3 residues: CASSYPLGRQGHYEQYF.

V usage is TRBV6-6 and J usage is TRBJ2-4; the D call from TCRdb, TRBD1, cannot be confirmed without DNA. This CDR3 comprises 14 residues. Germline V CDR1 and CDR2: MNHNY, SVGAGI (reference sequence). The CDR3 loop reads CASSNGQVKNIQYF.

The chain combines TRBV7-6 with TRBJ2-7; checking the TCRdb D call of TRBD1 is not possible without DNA. CDR1 and CDR2 (germline): SGHVS, FNYEAQ. The CDR3 spans 14 residues. The CDR3 loop is CASSLEAPLREQYF. The variable domain in full, completed from reference TRBV7-6 and TRBJ2-7, reads GAGVSQSPRYKVTKRGQDVALRCDPISGHVSLYWYRQALGQGPEFLTYFNYEAQQDKSGLPNDRFSAERPEGSISTLTIQRTEQRDSAMYRCASSLEAPLREQYFGPGTRLTVT.

The J gene is TRBJ2-3, the V gene TRBV27; with no DNA, the TCRdb D assignment of TRBD2 cannot be verified. The CDR3 sequence is 16 residues long. The germline V gene encodes CDR1 MNHEY and CDR2 SMNVEV (reference sequence). CDR3 in amino acids: CASSSRLAGRTDTQYF.

CDR3 loop: CASSYLRDIPYEQYF. The chain carries TRBV6-2 or TRBV6-3 and TRBJ2-7; TCRdb outputs TRBD1, but without DNA this stays unchecked. The CDR3 is made up of 15 amino acids. Germline-derived CDR1 and CDR2 are MNHEY and SVGEGT.

The rearrangement uses TRBV7-8 and TRBJ2-3; TCRdb lists TRBD1, though no DNA is available to test this call. Per germline, CDR1 SGHVS and CDR2 FQNEAQ. There are 17 residues in the CDR3. The chain's CDR3 is CASSPPSGVSSTDTQYF.

This chain joins TRBV6-5 and TRBJ1-1; TCRdb returns TRBD1, unconfirmable since there is no DNA. Germline lookup yields CDR1 MNHEY and CDR2 SVGAGI. The CDR3 length is 12 residues. The CDR3 reads CASRQGYTEAFF.

CDR3 region: CASSSSSGSLGLYEQYF. This rearrangement joins TRBV7-9 to TRBJ2-7; TCRdb designates TRBD2, a call that cannot be tested without DNA. Germline values: CDR1 SEHNR, CDR2 FQNEAQ (reference sequence). The CDR3 is made up of 17 amino acids.

This chain connects TRBV29-1 to TRBJ2-5; TCRdb indicates TRBD1, and absent DNA this call remains unverified. Per germline, CDR1 SQVTM and CDR2 ANQGSEA. The CDR3 has 12 residues. The chain's CDR3 is CSVRDSQETQYF.

The chain uses TRBV27 and TRBJ2-1; absent DNA, TCRdb's TRBD1 call cannot be checked. Germline CDR1 and CDR2: MNHEY and SMNVEV (reference sequence). The CDR3 is made up of 15 amino acids. The CDR3 sequence: CASSHPLDTGDTQFF.

The rearrangement joins TRBV7-9 to TRBJ2-5; checking the TCRdb D call of TRBD1 is not possible without DNA. The CDR3 extends over 15 amino acids. Germline CDR1 reads SEHNR; CDR2 reads FQNEAQ (reference sequence). The CDR3 loop reads CASSLGDRVQETQYF. Complete variable domain (other parts from reference TRBV7-9 and TRBJ2-5): DTGVSQNPRHKITKRGQNVTFRCDPISEHNRLYWYRQTLGQGPEFLTYFQNEAQLEKSRLLSDRFSAERPKGSFSTLEIQRTEQGDSAMYLCASSLGDRVQETQYFGPGTRLLVL.

The rearrangement joins TRBV29-1 to TRBJ2-7; TCRdb gives TRBD1 as the D gene, but with no DNA this cannot be confirmed. The CDR3 totals 12 residues. Germline CDR1 is SQVTM and CDR2 is ANQGSEA. CDR3 protein: CSVVGVRYEQYF.

This chain links TRBV6-2 or TRBV6-3 with TRBJ2-7. The CDR3 loop spans 13 amino acids. Germline values: CDR1 MNHEY, CDR2 SVGEGT. This CDR3 is CASSYAGSYEQYF.

V usage is TRBV12-2 and J usage is TRBJ2-7; TCRdb reports TRBD1, a call that lacks DNA to check it against. TRBV12-2 is a pseudogene locus. The CDR3 has 16 residues. This CDR3 reads CASRSMGGQGGYEQYF.

The V call is TRBV27, the J call TRBJ2-7. The germline V gene has CDR1 MNHEY and CDR2 SMNVEV (reference sequence). The CDR3 has 13 amino acids. The CDR3: CASSSTSTYEQYF.

The chain has TRBV27 and TRBJ2-7; TCRdb's assignment of TRBD1 cannot be checked, as there is no DNA. CDR1 and CDR2 (germline): MNHEY, SMNVEV (reference sequence). CDR3 size: 14 residues. CDR3 protein: CASSLSGHLYEQYF.

The chain recombines TRBV28 with TRBJ2-7; as DNA is missing, the TRBD1 call by TCRdb cannot be tested. This CDR3 is 15 amino acids long. The germline CDR1 and CDR2 sequences are MDHEN and SYDVKM. The CDR3 loop is CASSLPQGGSYEQYF.